This T cell receptor (beta chain) was observed in a study of spatial heterogeneity in lung cancer. In the study overall: Each time, sequencing found more beta-chain sequences than alpha-chain sequences. Tumor regions showed TCR transcript counts that correlated strongly with a T cell module score from matched bulk RNA-seq.

Study-wide results and caveats: Tumors with more nonsynonymous mutations had more expanded intratumoral alpha and beta TCRs.

TCRdb itself ran the 5' RACE reads through MiXCR, one entry per CDR3 protein. The sample gives 3,000 to 4,000 distinct CDR3 sequences, about 17% of which show up once; 6.5% to 9% is in the top ten. This clonotype is medium-sized (0.01 to 0.1%) by share. The antigen is unknown. V trimming: 8 bases; J trimming: 6 bases; junction bases outside the gene matches: 11. Per the germline V gene, CDR1 is SNHLY and CDR2 is FYNNEI. The CDR3 contains 15 residues. Time point in this sample: sample taken at primary tumor resection. Patients with untreated early-stage non-small cell lung cancer, numbering roughly 69, were the donors. Frozen PBMC, nontumor lung or tumor provided whole RNA, which was sequenced unsorted.

The V gene is TRBV2, the J gene TRBJ2-2; 8 bases are shared with TRBD2. This TCR came from a male donor with early-stage non-small cell lung cancer. This specimen consisted of lung tumor tissue, obtained at surgery. The CDR3 reads CASEGEAGVAGELFF. The CDR3 DNA reads TGTGCCAGCGAAGGAGAAGCGGGAGTTGCCGGGGAGCTGTTTTTT.